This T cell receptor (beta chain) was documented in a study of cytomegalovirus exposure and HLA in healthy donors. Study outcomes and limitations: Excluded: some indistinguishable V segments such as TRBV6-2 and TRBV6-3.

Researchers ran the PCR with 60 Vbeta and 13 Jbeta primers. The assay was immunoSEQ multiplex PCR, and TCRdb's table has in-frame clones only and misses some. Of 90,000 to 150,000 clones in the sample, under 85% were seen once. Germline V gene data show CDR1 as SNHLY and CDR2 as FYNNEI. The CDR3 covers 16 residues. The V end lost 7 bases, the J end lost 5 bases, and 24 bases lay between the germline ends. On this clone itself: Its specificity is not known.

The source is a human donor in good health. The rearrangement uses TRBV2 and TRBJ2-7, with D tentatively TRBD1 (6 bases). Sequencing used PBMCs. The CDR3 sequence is CASTLTLFQGWNEQYF. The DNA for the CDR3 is TGTGCCAGCACCTTAACCCTTTTCCAGGGGTGGAACGAGCAGTACTTC.